This T cell receptor (beta chain) stems from a study of shared clonotypes between healthy human individuals. Background on the study: Three plates were used per donor for CD4 naive, three for CD4 memory, two for CD8 naive and one for CD8 memory. Study outcomes and limitations: It was the non-shared clonotypes that had lower generation probabilities than clonotypes shared by all four donors. Blood alone was sampled, and tissue repertoires likely differ.

Clones were read by immunoSEQ multiplex PCR, and TCRdb kept only the in-frame ones, dropping some. The sample yields around 1.1 million clones, around three quarters seen once. Between the trimmed V and J ends, which lost 4 bases and 4 bases, there was a span of 12 bases. Germline loops: CDR1 GTSNPN, CDR2 SVGIG (reference sequence). The CDR3 has 13 residues. The study drew all its donors from Caucasian adults living in Nashville, Tennessee. As concerns this clone: Antigen unknown.

The chain joins TRBV30 to TRBJ2-3, with D possibly being TRBD1 or TRBD2 (6 bases each). This clonotype was obtained from a man aged 18 to 35 in good health. Some clones in this sample may be carry-over from other donors' samples. The sample was memory CD4+ T cells from PBMCs. The subset here: CD45RA-negative fraction. CDR3 sequence (DNA): TGTGCCTGGACCACAGGGACTTCAGATACGCAGTATTTT. Amino acids: CAWTTGTSDTQYF. Variable domain in full (rest from reference TRBV30 and TRBJ2-3): SQTIHQWPATLVQPVGSPLSLECTVEGTSNPNLYWYRQAAGRGLQLLFYSVGIGQISSEVPQNLSASRPQDRQFILSSKKLLLSDSGFYLCAWTTGTSDTQYFGPGTRLTVL.